The T cell receptor (beta chain) under discussion was sequenced for a study of regulatory T cells in long-lasting Graves disease. Study observations and caveats: The number of shared public clonotypes was higher in persistent patients (roughly 2,800) than new patients (about 910). Persistent cases favored TRBV28, TRBJ1-2 and TRBJ2-5.

This clonotype was detected ten times or more. Its cognate antigen is unknown. In building TCR beta libraries, iRepertoire HTBI primers were used together with Arm-PCR of CDR3 regions. TCRdb reprocessed the multiplex PCR reads with MiXCR, giving one entry per CDR3 protein. Here the sample spans 400,000 to 450,000 distinct CDR3 sequences, 14% to 15% being singletons. The time point here: newly diagnosed GD, antithyroid drugs for less than 3 months. Scientists built the TCR library using RNA that was extracted from PBMCs. The germline gives CDR1 SQVTM, CDR2 ANQGSEA. V gave up 7 bases and J gave up 7 bases, with 19 bases separating them. The CDR3 totals 13 residues. This same sample was also taken into another study, of T cells in Graves' hyperthyroidism and ophthalmopathy. As that study records: Across 18 months, stable Graves' hyperthyroidism was marked by no progression to ophthalmopathy. Separating ophthalmopathy from stable hyperthyroidism was achieved by a 13 V-J model.

Source: peripheral blood mononuclear cells (PBMCs), taken at new diagnosis, from a patient treated with antithyroid drugs. The J gene is TRBJ2-5, the V gene TRBV29-1; D is perhaps TRBD2 (6 bases). This TCR derives from a woman aged 30 to 39 with Graves disease. CDR3 sequence: CSALSARRGTQYF. CDR3 sequence (DNA): TGCAGCGCCCTCTCGGCCCGGCGGGGGACCCAGTACTTC.